The next 17 T cell receptor beta chains were all read from a single sample in a study of CD8+CD57+ T cells in acquired aplastic anemia. Genomic DNA, serving as template, underwent TCR beta VDJ and CDR3 profiling. TCRdb fed the reads into MiXCR, producing one record per CDR3 protein. This sample has more than 150,000 distinct CDR3 sequences, with around 50% found just once. All patients picked for sequencing had shown, by flow cytometry, an expansion of CD8+CD57+ cells. Input material: sorted CD4+, CD8+, or CD8+CD57+ T cells (not recorded which) from PBMCs. Receptors originate from a human donor with aplastic anemia.

Comment on this clonotype: This may be a read error: a much more frequent sequence differs by one nucleotide. The V and J genes are TRBV12-5 and TRBJ1-5; D is unclear. The CDR3 consists of 14 residues. CDR1 is LGHNT and CDR2 is FRNRAP in the germline V gene. V was cut by 4 bases and J by 3 bases, with 10 bases left in between. CDR3 protein: CASGSGVINQPQHF. CDR3 coding DNA: TGTGCTAGTGGTTCTGGGGTAATCAATCAGCCCCAGCATTTT.

This chain links TRBV24-1 with TRBJ2-1, with 9 positions matching TRBD2. The V and J ends lost 6 bases and 1 base, in that order; junction bases with no gene match: 3. This CDR3 comprises 15 residues. CDR1 and CDR2 from the germline V gene are KGHDR and SFDVKD. The CDR3 loop is CATSYSGGSYNEQFF. The CDR3 DNA reads TGTGCCACCAGTTATAGCGGGGGTTCCTACAATGAGCAGTTCTTC.

The chain carries TRBV2 and TRBJ2-5, with D tentatively TRBD2 (6 bases). This CDR3 has 15 amino acids. The germline V and J ends were trimmed by 4 bases and 0 bases, with 12 bases remaining between them. In germline, CDR1 is SNHLY, CDR2 FYNNEI. The CDR3 nucleotides are TGTGCCAGCAGTGTAGGTCGCGGGGACCAAGAGACCCAGTACTTC. This codes for CASSVGRGDQETQYF.

A few counts support this clonotype. The rearrangement uses TRBV29-1 and TRBJ2-7, with 9 bases that match TRBD1. V was clipped by 6 bases and J by 4 bases; unmatched bases: 13. Germline V CDR1 and CDR2: SQVTM, ANQGSEA. The CDR3 loop spans 15 amino acids. The CDR3 DNA sequence: TGCAGCGTCGACCCGGGACAGGGACAAGCATACGAGCAGTACTTC. This gives the protein CSVDPGQGQAYEQYF.

This clonotype was found many times. The chain links TRBV20-1 to TRBJ2-3; 14 nucleotides match TRBD2. The trim removed 6 bases at V and 7 bases at J, leaving 9 bases unmatched. Germline CDR1 is DFQATT and CDR2 is SNEGSKA (reference sequence). This CDR3 contains 15 residues. The CDR3 protein is CSAYPGLAGDHTQYF. The CDR3 DNA reads TGCAGTGCCTACCCGGGACTAGCGGGGGACCATACGCAGTATTTT.

This clonotype occurred many times. The chain joins TRBV29-1 to TRBJ2-5; no definite D call. CDR1 and CDR2 from the germline V gene are SQVTM and ANQGSEA. This CDR3 is built from 15 residues. Trimming took 0 bases from V and 3 from J, leaving 14 bases between them. The CDR3 loop reads CSVEDRHRDEETQYF. CDR3 in DNA: TGCAGCGTTGAAGATCGTCATCGAGATGAAGAGACCCAGTACTTC.

V and J are TRBV10-3 and TRBJ2-7; no definite D call. V shed 3 bases and J shed 2 bases, with 11 bases lying between them. This CDR3 contains 14 residues. CDR1 ENHRY and CDR2 SYGVKD come from the germline V gene. In DNA, the CDR3 is TGTGCCATCAGTGAAGCCGACGCCACCTACGAGCAGTACTTC. It yields the protein CAISEADATYEQYF.

In its sample, this clonotype was seen many times. V and J are TRBV6-1 and TRBJ1-2; maybe TRBD1 (5 bases). Germline V CDR1 and CDR2: MNHNS, SASEGT. V dropped 2 bases and J dropped 4 bases, with 5 bases sitting between them. This CDR3 region has 12 residues. The CDR3 reads CASSERGYGYTF. The CDR3 DNA sequence: TGTGCCAGCAGTGAAAGGGGCTATGGCTACACCTTC.

The chain carries TRBV2 and TRBJ2-7; 9 bases map to TRBD2. The V gene's germline CDR1 is SNHLY and CDR2 FYNNEI. The V gene end was trimmed by 6 bases and the J gene end by 3 bases; junction bases not matched to a gene: 6. The CDR3 totals 14 residues. CDR3 residues: CASRIAGVVYEQYF. In DNA, the CDR3 is TGTGCCAGCAGAATAGCGGGAGTGGTCTACGAGCAGTACTTC.

This clonotype was counted many times. The chain joins TRBV2 to TRBJ2-5; D remains unclear. Germline values: CDR1 SNHLY, CDR2 FYNNEI. The V gene lost 8 bases and the J gene lost 4 bases, with 14 bases spanning the gap. The CDR3 loop spans 13 amino acids. The CDR3 DNA reads TGTGCCAGCGAAGCCCGTTGGGGAGAGACCCAGTACTTC. It translates to CASEARWGETQYF.

This clonotype was seen at least ten times. This chain connects TRBV14 to TRBJ2-7, with D possibly matching TRBD1 (6 bases). The CDR3 runs 12 residues. Germline CDR1 SGHDN, CDR2 FVKESK. Trimming cost V 6 bases and J 5 bases, with 11 bases left between them. The CDR3 loop is CASRSQGNEQYF. The DNA for the CDR3 is TGTGCCAGCAGATCCCAGGGGAACGAGCAGTACTTC.

The chain combines TRBV5-4 with TRBJ1-2; D is undetermined. CDR1 is SGHNT and CDR2 is YYREEE in the germline V gene (reference sequence). The CDR3 has 12 amino acids. The V end lost 1 base, the J end lost 3 bases, and 4 bases lay between the germline ends. The CDR3 sequence: CASSLRDYGYTF. The CDR3 nucleotides are TGTGCCAGCAGCTTGAGAGACTATGGCTACACCTTC.

The chain links TRBV6-1 to TRBJ2-1; no firm D call. Deletions cut 7 bases from V and 0 bases from J, with 10 bases between. The CDR3 spans 14 residues. Germline V gene lookup returns CDR1 MNHNS and CDR2 SASEGT. The CDR3: CASNNPCSYNEQFF. The CDR3 DNA sequence: TGTGCCAGCAACAACCCTTGCTCCTACAATGAGCAGTTCTTC.

The genes are TRBV20-1 and TRBJ2-5; D might be TRBD2 (6 bases). This CDR3 has 11 residues. The V and J ends lost 5 bases and 3 bases respectively, with 7 bases between them. CDR1 DFQATT and CDR2 SNEGSKA come from the germline V gene (reference sequence). In nucleotides, the CDR3 is TGCAGTGCTGGGAGGAAAGAGACCCAGTACTTC. It codes for CSAGRKETQYF.

This clonotype was recorded a few times. The chain has TRBV4-1 and TRBJ2-3; 10 bases match TRBD2. This CDR3 has 18 residues. Unmatched junction bases numbered 9, after V lost 1 base and J lost 2 bases. Germline assignment: CDR1 MGHRA and CDR2 YSYEKL. The CDR3 DNA follows: TGCGCCAGCAGCCAAGGGTCCAGCGGGGGGGCCCTCACAGATACGCAGTATTTT. It encodes CASSQGSSGGALTDTQYF.

This clonotype was counted ten times or more. The chain uses TRBV20-1 and TRBJ2-1; D might be TRBD2 (5 bases). The CDR3 has 14 residues. The germline gives CDR1 DFQATT, CDR2 SNEGSKA (reference sequence). Trimming stripped 6 bases from V and 6 bases from J, with 18 bases between. CDR3 loop: CSAPTRESLNEQFF. CDR3 bases: TGCAGTGCGCCTACTAGGGAATCACTCAATGAGCAGTTCTTC.

At least ten counts were recorded for this clonotype. The chain is built from TRBV5-1 and TRBJ2-5, with D perhaps assigned TRBD1 or TRBD2 (7 bases each). Germline CDR1 SGHRS, CDR2 YFSETQ. The CDR3 has 15 amino acids. The V gene lost 4 bases and the J gene lost 4 bases, with 17 bases spanning the gap. This CDR3 is CASSPDREGLETQYF. The CDR3 region has the DNA TGCGCCAGCAGCCCAGACAGGGAGGGGCTAGAGACCCAGTACTTC. The variable domain in full, with the rest retrieved from reference TRBV5-1 and TRBJ2-5, is KAGVTQTPRYLIKTRGQQVTLSCSPISGHRSVSWYQQTPGQGLQFLFEYFSETQRNKGNFPGRFSGRQFSNSRSEMNVSTLELGDSALYLCASSPDREGLETQYFGPGTRLLVL.